This T cell receptor beta chain was found in a study of blood T cell repertoires in COVID-19. Study at large: Specimens from acute and convalescent COVID-19 originated in the United States, Italy and Spain.

Participant age was roughly 18 to 95 years, and participants resided in 25 or so US areas. Assignments of participants to cohorts depended upon their own reported clinical history. Donors in Cohort 3 who had recovered were those with two negative PCRs, healthcare professional clearance, or resolution of their symptoms. Sequencing used immunoSEQ multiplex PCR; TCRdb keeps in-frame clones, though not all of them. The repertoire consists of around 310,000 clones, with 88% occurring once and the leading ten covering around 5%. Sequencing input: PBMCs or T cells enriched from blood (not recorded which). This receptor was taken from a man aged 30-40 years who had recovered from COVID-19.

The CDR3 spells CASGPSGGTTGTQYF. The CDR3 DNA sequence: TGTGCTAGTGGTCCTAGCGGGGGGACCACCGGGACCCAGTACTTC. The chain is built from TRBV12-5 and TRBJ2-5; 11 nucleotides line up with TRBD2. CDR1 and CDR2 from the germline V gene are LGHNT and FRNRAP. The V and J ends lost 5 bases and 7 bases, in that order; junction bases with no gene match: 9. The CDR3 is 15 amino acids.